The clone carrying this T cell receptor beta chain has only one observation. The data were obtained in a study of ipilimumab plus nivolumab after autologous stem cell transplantation. The V and J ends lost 4 bases and 8 bases respectively, with 8 bases between them. This CDR3 region has 12 residues. Germline values: CDR1 SGHTA, CDR2 FQGNSA. Some clones are missing from TCRdb's copy, which holds only in-frame ones; the method was immunoSEQ multiplex PCR. The sample lists almost 15,000 clones, 65% to 75% occurring once. The V and J genes are TRBV7-2 and TRBJ1-4; the D is unclear. Sequences were derived from PBMCs, sampled in a trial of ipilimumab plus nivolumab as post-transplant consolidation. This sequence originates from a male donor with primary mediastinal lymphoma. CDR3 nucleotides: TGTGCCAGCAGCTCGGTCGGGGAAAAACTGTTTTTT. Encoded protein: CASSSVGEKLFF. The variable domain in full, completed from reference TRBV7-2 and TRBJ1-4, reads GAGVSQSPSNKVTEKGKDVELRCDPISGHTALYWYRQSLGQGLEFLIYFQGNSAPDKSGLPSDRFSAERTGGSVSTLTIQRTQQEDSAVYLCASSSVGEKLFFGSGTQLSVL.